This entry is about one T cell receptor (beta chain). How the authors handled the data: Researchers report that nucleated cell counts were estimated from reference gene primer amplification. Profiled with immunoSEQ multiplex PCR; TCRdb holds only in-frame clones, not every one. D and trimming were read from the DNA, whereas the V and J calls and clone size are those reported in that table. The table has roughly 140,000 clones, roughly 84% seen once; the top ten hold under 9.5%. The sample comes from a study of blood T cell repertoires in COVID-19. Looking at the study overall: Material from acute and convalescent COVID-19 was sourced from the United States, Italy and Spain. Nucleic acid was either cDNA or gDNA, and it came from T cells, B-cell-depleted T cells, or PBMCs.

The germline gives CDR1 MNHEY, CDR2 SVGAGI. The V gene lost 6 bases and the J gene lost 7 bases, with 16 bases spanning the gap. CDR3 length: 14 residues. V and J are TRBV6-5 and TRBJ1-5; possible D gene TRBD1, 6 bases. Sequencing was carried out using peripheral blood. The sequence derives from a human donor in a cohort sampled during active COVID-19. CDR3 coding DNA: TGTGCCAGCAGCAATACAGGGTTAGGGCAGCCCCAGCATTTT. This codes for CASSNTGLGQPQHF.